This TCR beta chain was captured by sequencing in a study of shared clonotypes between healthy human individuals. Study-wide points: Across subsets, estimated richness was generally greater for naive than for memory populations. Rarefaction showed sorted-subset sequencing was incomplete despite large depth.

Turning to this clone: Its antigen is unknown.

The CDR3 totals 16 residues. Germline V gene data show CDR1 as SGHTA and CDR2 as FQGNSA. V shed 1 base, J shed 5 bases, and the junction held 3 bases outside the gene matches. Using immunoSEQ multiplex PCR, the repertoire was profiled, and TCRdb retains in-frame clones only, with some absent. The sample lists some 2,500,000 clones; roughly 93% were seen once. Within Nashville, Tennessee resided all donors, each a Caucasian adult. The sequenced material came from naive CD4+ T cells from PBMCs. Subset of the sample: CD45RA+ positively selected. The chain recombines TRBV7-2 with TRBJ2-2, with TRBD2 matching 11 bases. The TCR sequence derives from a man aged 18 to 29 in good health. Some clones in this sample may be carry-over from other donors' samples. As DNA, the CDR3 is TGTGCCAGCAGCTTAGGACTAGCGGGGCAAACCGGGGAGCTGTTTTTT. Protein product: CASSLGLAGQTGELFF.